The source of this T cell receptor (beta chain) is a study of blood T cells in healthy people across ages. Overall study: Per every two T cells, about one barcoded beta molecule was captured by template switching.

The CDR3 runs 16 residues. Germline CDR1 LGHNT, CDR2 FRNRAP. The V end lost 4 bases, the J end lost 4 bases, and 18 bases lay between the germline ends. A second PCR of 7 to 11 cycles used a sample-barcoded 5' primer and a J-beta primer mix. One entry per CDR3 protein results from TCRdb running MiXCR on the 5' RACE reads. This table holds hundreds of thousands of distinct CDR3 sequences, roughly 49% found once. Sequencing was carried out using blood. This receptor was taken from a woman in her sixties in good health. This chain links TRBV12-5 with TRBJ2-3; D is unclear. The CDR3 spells CASGYRPARRPDTQYF. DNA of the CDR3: TGTGCTAGTGGTTACCGTCCGGCTAGGCGTCCAGATACGCAGTATTTT.